This T cell receptor beta chain is drawn from a study of OX40 agonist ivuxolimab in advanced cancers. Study context: People in dose escalation had one of these cancers: hepatocellular carcinoma, melanoma, renal cell or head and neck cancer.

The table lists this clone with a count of one. Its specificity is unknown. Study conclusions and caveats: Which antigen the expanded peripheral T cells recognized is unknown. The CD4+ and CD8+ T cells in the blood had expanded clonally by week 6 at 0.1 to 3.0 mg/kg.

Libraries were prepared by immunoSEQ multiplex PCR; TCRdb keeps only in-frame clonotypes and omits some of them. This table has tens of thousands of clones, about nine tenths appearing once. The germline V gene has CDR1 SGHNT and CDR2 YYREEE (reference sequence). Trimming removed 0 bases from V and 5 bases from J, with 12 bases in between. There are 15 residues in the CDR3. The sequencing used CD4+ or CD8+ T cells sorted from blood, collected in a trial of the OX40 agonist ivuxolimab. This sequence joins TRBV5-4 and TRBJ2-1, with D perhaps matching TRBD1 (6 bases). This clonotype originated in an adult with an advanced solid tumor such as melanoma, head and neck, liver or kidney cancer. This CDR3 is CASSLEGGRNNEQFF. The DNA of the CDR3 is TGTGCCAGCAGCTTGGAAGGGGGACGGAACAATGAGCAGTTCTTC.